The next 11 T cell receptor beta chains were all read from a single sample in a study of cytomegalovirus exposure and HLA in healthy donors. 60 Vbeta and 13 Jbeta primers were used in PCR. Assay used: immunoSEQ multiplex PCR; TCRdb lists only in-frame clones, some missing. The data show 77,000 or so clones, around 79% seen once. The sample taken for sequencing was PBMCs. The receptor set was obtained from a man between 40 and 49 years old in good health and CMV-seronegative.

In this sample, this clone turned up once. V is TRBV6-5 and J is TRBJ1-1, with 8 bases identical to TRBD1. V shed 4 bases and J 5 bases; nucleotides not matched to a gene: 6. This CDR3 contains 14 residues. Germline assignment: CDR1 MNHEY and CDR2 SVGAGI. CDR3 sequence reads: CASSFRTGITEAFF. As DNA, the CDR3 is TGTGCCAGCAGTTTCCGGACAGGGATTACTGAAGCTTTCTTT.

The V gene is TRBV5-1, the J gene TRBJ2-5; the D gene is possibly TRBD1 (5 bases). CDR3 length: 14 residues. V was trimmed by 2 bases and J by 5 bases, leaving 13 bases between them. CDR1 is SGHRS and CDR2 is YFSETQ in the germline V gene. The CDR3 DNA reads as TGCGCCAGCAGCTTACAGGACCCGTGGGAGACCCAGTACTTC. Protein sequence: CASSLQDPWETQYF.

The chain combines TRBV9 with TRBJ1-1, with a weak D call TRBD1 (6 bases). CDR1 is SGDLS and CDR2 is YYNGEE in the germline V gene. The CDR3 covers 13 residues. V lost 3 bases and J 5 bases, leaving 11 bases between the germline ends. The CDR3 loop is CASSERGGTEAFF. CDR3 nucleotide sequence: TGTGCCAGCAGCGAAAGGGGGGGGACTGAAGCTTTCTTT.

The V gene is TRBV29-1, the J gene TRBJ1-5, with 9 bases that match TRBD1. The CDR3 consists of 17 residues. The germline V gene encodes CDR1 SQVTM and CDR2 ANQGSEA. V trimming: 3 bases; J trimming: 6 bases; junction bases outside the gene matches: 15. The CDR3 DNA sequence: TGCAGCGTTGATCCCCTAGACGCCACAGGGGGCGGTCAGCCCCAGCATTTT. As protein: CSVDPLDATGGGQPQHF.

This chain uses TRBV18 with TRBJ2-7; D may be TRBD1 (5 bases). The CDR3 is made up of 14 amino acids. Germline values: CDR1 KGHSH, CDR2 LQKENI. V dropped 1 base and J dropped 6 bases, with 13 bases sitting between them. The CDR3 sequence: CASSPQGVSSEQYF. CDR3 DNA sequence: TGTGCCAGCTCACCACAAGGGGTTTCGTCCGAGCAGTACTTC. Drawing the rest from reference TRBV18 and TRBJ2-7, the complete variable domain is NAGVMQNPRHLVRRRGQEARLRCSPMKGHSHVYWYRQLPEEGLKFMVYLQKENIIDESGMPKERFSAEFPKEGPSILRIQQVVRGDSAAYFCASSPQGVSSEQYFGPGTRLTVT.

The table lists this clone with a few counts. The V gene is TRBV18, the J gene TRBJ2-2; maybe TRBD1 (5 bases). CDR1 and CDR2 from the germline V gene are KGHSH and LQKENI. Deletions cut 2 bases from V and 0 bases from J, with 13 bases between. The CDR3 contains 17 residues. The CDR3: CASSPTERQSNTGELFF. Written as DNA, the CDR3 is TGTGCCAGCTCACCAACGGAGAGACAGTCGAACACCGGGGAGCTGTTTTTT.

The CDR3: CASSSHRTAMNTEAFF. The CDR3 bases are TGTGCCAGCAGTTCCCACCGGACAGCCATGAACACTGAAGCTTTCTTT. V and J are TRBV28 and TRBJ1-1; tentatively, D is TRBD1 (6 bases). V lost 4 bases, J lost 0 bases, and 15 bases lay in between. Germline values: CDR1 MDHEN, CDR2 SYDVKM. The CDR3 is made up of 16 amino acids.

CDR3 DNA: TGTGCCAGCAGTGAATTTAGGACTAGCGAATACAATGAGCAGTTCTTC. Its translation: CASSEFRTSEYNEQFF. The chain recombines TRBV2 with TRBJ2-1; 9 bases align to TRBD2. V shed 2 bases, J shed 4 bases, and the junction held 6 bases outside the gene matches. The CDR3 has 16 residues. Germline V gene lookup returns CDR1 SNHLY and CDR2 FYNNEI.

This chain joins TRBV5-1 and TRBJ2-1; 16 bases are a match to TRBD2. CDR1 SGHRS and CDR2 YFSETQ come from the germline V gene. The CDR3 runs to 17 residues. The J segment lost 4 bases and the V segment lost 2 bases, leaving 3 bases of the junction unmatched. The DNA for the CDR3 is TGCGCCAGCAGCTTATCGGGACTAGCGGGAGGGTACAATGAGCAGTTCTTC. Amino acid sequence: CASSLSGLAGGYNEQFF.

The chain carries TRBV5-5 and TRBJ2-2; TRBD2 matches 12 bases. There are 18 residues in the CDR3. The junction had 4 bases not matched to a gene; V was cut back by 1 base and J by 0 bases. Germline CDR1 is SGHKS and CDR2 is YYEKEE (reference sequence). Written as DNA, the CDR3 is TGTGCCAGCAGCTTGCTCGCTAGCGGGAGGGCGAACACCGGGGAGCTGTTTTTT. As protein: CASSLLASGRANTGELFF.

The V call is TRBV6-5, the J call TRBJ1-5; D possibly corresponds to TRBD1 (6 bases). The CDR3 length is 15 residues. Looked up from germline, CDR1 is MNHEY and CDR2 is SVGAGI. The ends were cut back, 5 bases at V and 2 bases at J, with 13 bases in the middle. CDR3: CASSRFRQGNQPQHF. The CDR3 DNA reads as TGTGCCAGCAGTCGGTTTCGACAGGGCAATCAGCCCCAGCATTTT.